These T cell receptor beta chains were read from a single sample in a study of shared clonotypes between healthy human individuals. Clones were read by immunoSEQ multiplex PCR, and TCRdb kept only the in-frame ones, dropping some. The sample holds over a million clones, around 78% seen once. The sequencing sample was made of memory CD4+ T cells from PBMCs. The source is a man younger than 35 in good health. Some clones in this sample may be carry-over from other donors' samples. The CDR3 runs from the conserved cysteine through the conserved F or W. The D gene is left open where the match is weak. Rows give clone size only sometimes, using once, few, many, or a class for an expanded clone.

j_call	clone_size	v_call	d_call	cdr3_aa	cdr3_nt
TRBJ2-5	NA	TRBV5-1	TRBD2	CANISGSSSGQETQYF	TGCGCCAACATTTCCGGCTCCTCTAGCGGCCAAGAGACCCAGTACTTC
TRBJ2-7	NA	TRBV28	NA	CASSRTVSSYEQYF	TGTGCCAGCTCCCGGACTGTGAGCTCCTACGAGCAGTACTTC
TRBJ2-5	NA	TRBV6-5	NA	CASSYPTPPRRETQYF	TGTGCCAGCAGTTACCCTACCCCACCCCGGCGGGAGACCCAGTACTTC
TRBJ2-6	NA	TRBV5-6	NA	CASSPASWGSGANVLTF	TGTGCCAGCAGCCCCGCTTCTTGGGGATCTGGGGCCAACGTCCTGACTTTC
TRBJ2-7	NA	TRBV5-1	NA	CASSLVSPPYEQYF	TGCGCCAGCAGCTTGGTTTCGCCGCCCTACGAGCAGTACTTC
TRBJ1-5	NA	TRBV7-9	NA	CASSLAVGNLNQPQHF	TGTGCCAGCAGCTTAGCCGTCGGGAATCTGAATCAGCCCCAGCATTTT
TRBJ2-3	NA	TRBV2	TRBD2	CASRGNSGGADTQYF	TGTGCCAGCAGGGGGAATAGCGGGGGCGCAGATACGCAGTATTTT
TRBJ2-1	once	TRBV6-6	NA	CASSYLTAAGGNEQFF	TGTGCCAGCAGTTACCTCACCGCGGCAGGAGGGAATGAGCAGTTCTTC
TRBJ2-1	NA	TRBV27	NA	CASSSHQGNEQFF	TGTGCCAGCAGTTCTCACCAGGGCAATGAGCAGTTCTTC
TRBJ2-7	many	TRBV7-2	TRBD2	CASSSTSGRSYEQYF	TGTGCCAGCAGCTCCACTAGCGGGCGCTCCTACGAGCAGTACTTC
TRBJ2-3	NA	TRBV14	TRBD2	CASSRPRLAGTDTQYF	TGTGCCAGCAGCCGACCCCGACTAGCGGGAACAGATACGCAGTATTTT
TRBJ2-1	NA	TRBV18	TRBD2	CASSPGKRDFGFF	TGTGCCAGCTCACCGGGAAAGCGGGATTTCGGGTTCTTC
TRBJ1-2	NA	TRBV28	NA	CASSLSDSLPDGYTF	TGTGCCAGCAGTTTATCCGACTCCCTCCCCGATGGCTACACCTTC
TRBJ2-1	few	TRBV10-3	NA	CAISESDEQFF	TGTGCCATCAGTGAGAGCGATGAGCAGTTCTTC
TRBJ2-5	NA	TRBV28	NA	CASSPSSATQETQYF	TGTGCCAGCAGTCCCTCTTCGGCAACCCAAGAGACCCAGTACTTC
TRBJ2-7	NA	TRBV9	TRBD2	CASSVGTTTYEQYF	TGTGCCAGCAGCGTCGGGACTACTACCTACGAGCAGTACTTC
TRBJ2-5	NA	TRBV27	TRBD2	CASSSFGLAGGETQYF	TGTGCCAGCAGTTCCTTCGGACTAGCCGGGGGGGAGACCCAGTACTTC
TRBJ2-7	NA	TRBV27	NA	CASSLGVNSAYEQYF	TGTGCCAGCAGTTTGGGTGTGAACAGTGCCTACGAGCAGTACTTC
TRBJ2-1	NA	TRBV2	TRBD2	CASASGGSYNEQFF	TGTGCCAGTGCTAGCGGGGGGTCCTACAATGAGCAGTTCTTC
TRBJ1-2	NA	TRBV27	TRBD1	CASSFTGTGWVNPYGYTF	TGTGCCAGCAGTTTTACGGGGACAGGGTGGGTTAACCCATATGGCTACACCTTC
TRBJ1-1	once	TRBV10-3	NA	CAISLGQAGNTEAFF	TGTGCCATCAGCCTTGGCCAGGCAGGAAACACTGAAGCTTTCTTT
TRBJ1-4	few	TRBV20-1	TRBD1	CSAAGGEKLFF	TGCAGTGCCGCAGGGGGTGAAAAACTGTTTTTT
TRBJ2-5	NA	TRBV20-1	NA	CSVKYQETQYF	TGCAGTGTGAAGTACCAAGAGACCCAGTACTTC
TRBJ2-3	NA	TRBV19	NA	CASSIGGMDTQYF	TGTGCCAGTAGCATAGGGGGGATGGATACGCAGTATTTT
TRBJ2-7	few	TRBV30	TRBD2	CAWSGLAPYEQYF	TGTGCCTGGAGCGGACTAGCTCCCTACGAGCAGTACTTC
TRBJ2-1	NA	TRBV28	NA	CATRSNNEQFF	TGTGCCACCAGGAGCAACAATGAGCAGTTCTTC
TRBJ2-3	once	TRBV5-4	TRBD2	CASSLGPSGITDTQYF	TGTGCCAGCAGCTTGGGTCCTAGCGGGATTACAGATACGCAGTATTTT
TRBJ2-7	NA	TRBV19	TRBD2	CASRLTSGGSYEQYF	TGTGCCAGTAGACTGACTAGCGGGGGCTCCTACGAGCAGTACTTC